The source of this T cell receptor beta chain is a study of type 1 regulatory T cells. Whole-study context: T-allo10 is a Tr1-enriched, alloantigen-specific CD4 T cell product made in vitro.

CDR1 is DFQATT, CDR2 SNEGSKA, per germline (reference sequence). The germline V and J ends were trimmed by 1 base and 1 base, with 12 bases remaining between them. This CDR3 is 15 amino acids long. TCRdb reanalysed the reads using MiXCR and keeps one entry per CDR3 protein. The sample shows tens of thousands of distinct CDR3 sequences, 12% of them seen only once. In this sample, this clonotype turned up once. Its antigen is currently unknown. Whole-study results and caveats: Compared with non-type 1 regulatory T cells, type 1 regulatory T cells showed a more restricted TCR repertoire.

The receptor was isolated from a human donor in good health. Sequencing used cultured non-Tr1 T cells, either the whole culture or a sorted T cell fraction (not recorded which). This rearrangement joins TRBV20-1 to TRBJ2-3; D is possibly TRBD2 (6 bases). The CDR3 sequence is CSARGGGIGTDTQYF. The CDR3 DNA sequence: TGCAGTGCTAGAGGGGGCGGGATTGGCACAGATACGCAGTATTTT.